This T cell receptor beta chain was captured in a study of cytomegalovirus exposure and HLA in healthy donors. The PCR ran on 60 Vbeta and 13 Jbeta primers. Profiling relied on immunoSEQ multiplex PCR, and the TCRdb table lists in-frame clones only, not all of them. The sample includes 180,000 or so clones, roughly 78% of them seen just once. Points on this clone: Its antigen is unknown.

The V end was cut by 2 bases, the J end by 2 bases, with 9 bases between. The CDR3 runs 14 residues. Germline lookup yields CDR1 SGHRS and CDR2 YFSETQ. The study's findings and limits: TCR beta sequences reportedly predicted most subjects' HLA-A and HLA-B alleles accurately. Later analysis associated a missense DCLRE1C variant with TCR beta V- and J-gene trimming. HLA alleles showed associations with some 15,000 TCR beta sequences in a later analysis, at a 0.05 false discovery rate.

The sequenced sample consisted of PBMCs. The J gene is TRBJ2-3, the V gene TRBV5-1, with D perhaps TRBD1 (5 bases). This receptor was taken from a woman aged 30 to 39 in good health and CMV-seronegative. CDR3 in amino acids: CASSLQDHTDTQYF. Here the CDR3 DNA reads TGCGCCAGCAGCTTACAGGACCACACAGATACGCAGTATTTT.